A selection of T cell receptor beta chains follows, all from one sample in a study of OX40 agonist ivuxolimab in advanced cancers. TCRdb's table, derived via immunoSEQ multiplex PCR, lists solely in-frame clones and lacks some. This table holds 25,000 to 30,000 clones, about 90% found once. This sample comprised CD4+ or CD8+ T cells sorted from blood, obtained in a trial of the OX40 agonist ivuxolimab. The receptor set was obtained from an adult with an advanced solid tumor such as melanoma, head and neck, liver or kidney cancer. CDR3s leave out the opening cysteine and the closing phenylalanine or tryptophan. Each record gives: clone size, V gene, J gene, CDR3 protein. Clone size is given for some rows only: seen once, a few or many times, or a class if the clone is expanded.

size: once
V: TRBV4-2
J: TRBJ2-7
CDR3: ASSPLGPGQPSSYEQY

size: NA
V: TRBV27
J: TRBJ2-2
CDR3: ASSSVYTGELF

size: NA
V: TRBV5-4
J: TRBJ2-1
CDR3: ASSSRVSSYNEQF

size: NA
V: TRBV7-9
J: TRBJ1-2
CDR3: ASSSELGLLDGYT

size: once
V: TRBV15
J: TRBJ2-7
CDR3: ATSRPGQGGTYEQY

size: NA
V: TRBV2
J: TRBJ1-3
CDR3: ASSPSVTGNTIY

size: NA
V: TRBV14
J: TRBJ2-1
CDR3: ASSPTSGSPYNEQF

size: few
V: TRBV28
J: TRBJ1-2
CDR3: ASSFWGAGYGYT

size: once
V: TRBV6-5
J: TRBJ2-1
CDR3: ASSYGELQF

size: NA
V: TRBV6-1
J: TRBJ2-1
CDR3: ASSGDFNSYNEQF

size: NA
V: TRBV7-8
J: TRBJ2-7
CDR3: ASSLRRYSYEQY

size: once
V: TRBV27
J: TRBJ2-7
CDR3: ASRQGGSTPYEQY

size: NA
V: TRBV11-2
J: TRBJ2-3
CDR3: ASSPLGSDTQY

size: medium-sized
V: TRBV13
J: TRBJ2-5
CDR3: ASSPHEGKNASRTETQY

size: NA
V: TRBV6-4
J: TRBJ2-3
CDR3: ASSDEAGGLPDTQY

size: NA
V: TRBV15
J: TRBJ2-1
CDR3: ATSRERAFEQF

size: NA
V: TRBV7-8
J: TRBJ2-1
CDR3: ASSPVSGYYNEQF

size: NA
V: TRBV10-3
J: TRBJ2-1
CDR3: AISGDREYNEQF

size: medium-sized
V: TRBV5-1
J: TRBJ2-7
CDR3: ASSLPTGVQNEQY

size: NA
V: TRBV4-1
J: TRBJ2-2
CDR3: ASSQFGQNTGELF

size: NA
V: TRBV4-1
J: TRBJ1-5
CDR3: ASSQVTGNQPQH

size: NA
V: TRBV28
J: TRBJ2-1
CDR3: ASSQGTSGRNEQF

size: NA
V: TRBV28
J: TRBJ2-5
CDR3: ASNSPPQGMYETQY

size: NA
V: TRBV15
J: TRBJ2-1
CDR3: ATSRKREGYNEQF

size: NA
V: TRBV19
J: TRBJ1-5
CDR3: ASSRWGQGNQPQH

size: NA
V: TRBV19
J: TRBJ1-4
CDR3: ASSILGNEKLF

size: NA
V: TRBV7-6
J: TRBJ1-1
CDR3: ASSLGRTVEAF

size: NA
V: TRBV4-3
J: TRBJ2-7
CDR3: ASSQDRLLSSYEQY

size: NA
V: TRBV13
J: TRBJ2-7
CDR3: ASSFYGPRGYEQY

size: once
V: TRBV5-6
J: TRBJ1-5
CDR3: ASSFLSRQGGDQPQH

size: NA
V: TRBV7-9
J: TRBJ2-5
CDR3: ASSLPRGETQY

size: NA
V: TRBV7-9
J: TRBJ2-1
CDR3: ASSLGQSYNEQF

size: NA
V: TRBV5-6
J: TRBJ2-1
CDR3: ASSLVGDEQF

size: NA
V: TRBV7-9
J: TRBJ2-7
CDR3: ASSFEERAYEQY

size: NA
V: TRBV10-3
J: TRBJ2-7
CDR3: AISDNPGRGMD

size: NA
V: TRBV6-1
J: TRBJ1-4
CDR3: ASSEARGIAEKLF

size: NA
V: TRBV6-1
J: TRBJ1-6
CDR3: ASSETGQYNSPLH

size: NA
V: TRBV5-4
J: TRBJ2-5
CDR3: ASSRAQRETQY

size: once
V: TRBV27
J: TRBJ2-2
CDR3: ASSLGRGDTGELF

size: NA
V: TRBV27
J: TRBJ2-7
CDR3: ASSLAGTSYEQY

size: NA
V: TRBV9
J: TRBJ2-7
CDR3: ASSEATGTPYEQY

size: once
V: TRBV4-3
J: TRBJ1-5
CDR3: ASSQVQTPSNQPQH

size: NA
V: TRBV28
J: TRBJ2-7
CDR3: ASSSLEPGQVSYEQY

size: NA
V: TRBV19
J: TRBJ2-1
CDR3: ASSTLYNSYNEQF

size: NA
V: TRBV28
J: TRBJ2-3
CDR3: ASQKGQVPDTQY

size: NA
V: TRBV7-2
J: TRBJ2-5
CDR3: ASSLDPLAGDETQY

size: once
V: TRBV14
J: TRBJ2-7
CDR3: ASSQAFGSGRTYEQY

size: NA
V: TRBV9
J: TRBJ2-1
CDR3: ASSVGALAFNEQF

size: once
V: TRBV6-5
J: TRBJ2-1
CDR3: ASSSPTHSSYNEQF

size: NA
V: TRBV28
J: TRBJ2-1
CDR3: ASSSGLAGGLEQF

size: NA
V: TRBV9
J: TRBJ1-2
CDR3: ASSVGSGEWDGYT

size: NA
V: TRBV7-9
J: TRBJ2-7
CDR3: ASSPTTRYYEQY

size: NA
V: TRBV9
J: TRBJ2-1
CDR3: ASSVRAGSSYNEQF